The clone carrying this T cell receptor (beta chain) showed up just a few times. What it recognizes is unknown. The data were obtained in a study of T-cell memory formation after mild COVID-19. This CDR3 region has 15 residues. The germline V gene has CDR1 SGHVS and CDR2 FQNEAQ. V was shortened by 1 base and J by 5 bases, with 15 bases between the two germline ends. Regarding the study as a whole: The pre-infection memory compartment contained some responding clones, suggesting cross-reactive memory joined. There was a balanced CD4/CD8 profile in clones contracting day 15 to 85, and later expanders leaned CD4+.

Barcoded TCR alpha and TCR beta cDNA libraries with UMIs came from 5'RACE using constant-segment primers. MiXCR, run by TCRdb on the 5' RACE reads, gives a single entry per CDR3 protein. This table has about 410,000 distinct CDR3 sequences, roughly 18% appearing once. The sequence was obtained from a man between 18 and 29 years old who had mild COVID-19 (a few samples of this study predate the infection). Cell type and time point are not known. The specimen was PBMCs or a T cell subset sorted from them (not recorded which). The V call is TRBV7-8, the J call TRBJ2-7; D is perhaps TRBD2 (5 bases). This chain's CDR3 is CASSLVFGVGHEQYV. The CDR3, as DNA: TGTGCCAGCAGCTTAGTCTTCGGGGTTGGTCACGAGCAGTACGTC.